This TCR beta chain emerged from a study of T cell responses to AZD1222 COVID-19 vaccine. Study-level background: Both about-4-week and about-12-week second-dose recipients were combined. Study-level results: Unmutated regions of variants are reportedly targeted by nearly half of spike-specific TCRs. The donor cohort was predominantly white British with a female majority, and clonal diversity may have been underestimated.

Some clones are missing from TCRdb's copy, which holds only in-frame ones; the method was immunoSEQ multiplex PCR. Among around 140,000 clones listed, around 87% were seen once. The V gene's germline CDR1 is LNHDA and CDR2 SQIVND (reference sequence). The CDR3 loop spans 14 amino acids. The V end was cut by 2 bases, the J end by 3 bases, with 11 bases between. A note on this clone: The antigen is not known.

This rearrangement joins TRBV19 to TRBJ2-7; D is unresolved. Source: peripheral blood, taken on day 0 of AZD1222 vaccination. The clonotype originates from an adult in good health. The CDR3 reads CASSITGSYYEQYF. CDR3 DNA: TGTGCCAGTAGTATAACCGGCAGCTACTACGAGCAGTACTTC.